This TCR beta chain was recovered during a study of cytomegalovirus exposure and HLA in healthy donors. This clone appeared a few times. The PCR contained 60 Vbeta and 13 Jbeta primers. Some clones are missing from TCRdb's copy, which holds only in-frame ones; the method was immunoSEQ multiplex PCR. Seen here are around 87,000 clones, about 85% observed once, and the top ten hold about 1.2%. Germline V gene sequence: CDR1 ENHRY, CDR2 SYGVKD. This CDR3 spans 14 amino acids. Trimming removed 6 bases from V and 4 bases from J, with 15 bases in between. This TCR derives from a girl under 10 years old in good health and CMV-seropositive. The rearrangement joins TRBV10-3 to TRBJ1-2, with D tentatively TRBD1 (6 bases). The source material was PBMCs. The CDR3 DNA is TGTGCCATCAGCAACAGGACAGCAAGCTATGGCTACACCTTC. Translated, it gives CAISNRTASYGYTF.